This record looks at one T cell receptor beta chain sequence and its context. Data came from immunoSEQ multiplex PCR; TCRdb stores just in-frame clones and leaves some out. The data contain roughly 400,000 clones, around 90% of them seen just once; the ten biggest clones take up about 0.6%. The sample comes from a study of blood T cell repertoires in COVID-19. The CDR3 extends over 16 amino acids. The V gene's germline CDR1 is SGHTA and CDR2 FQGNSA. Trimming took off 1 base at V and 0 bases at J, with 10 bases between the two ends. The rearrangement links TRBV7-2 to TRBJ1-3, with a possible D match to TRBD1 (5 bases). This clonotype originated in a man aged 18 to 29 who had recovered from COVID-19. The sequenced sample consisted of PBMCs or T cells enriched from blood (not recorded which). The CDR3 here is CASSLGPTASGNTIYF. DNA for the CDR3: TGTGCCAGCAGCTTAGGTCCGACAGCCTCTGGAAACACCATATATTTT.